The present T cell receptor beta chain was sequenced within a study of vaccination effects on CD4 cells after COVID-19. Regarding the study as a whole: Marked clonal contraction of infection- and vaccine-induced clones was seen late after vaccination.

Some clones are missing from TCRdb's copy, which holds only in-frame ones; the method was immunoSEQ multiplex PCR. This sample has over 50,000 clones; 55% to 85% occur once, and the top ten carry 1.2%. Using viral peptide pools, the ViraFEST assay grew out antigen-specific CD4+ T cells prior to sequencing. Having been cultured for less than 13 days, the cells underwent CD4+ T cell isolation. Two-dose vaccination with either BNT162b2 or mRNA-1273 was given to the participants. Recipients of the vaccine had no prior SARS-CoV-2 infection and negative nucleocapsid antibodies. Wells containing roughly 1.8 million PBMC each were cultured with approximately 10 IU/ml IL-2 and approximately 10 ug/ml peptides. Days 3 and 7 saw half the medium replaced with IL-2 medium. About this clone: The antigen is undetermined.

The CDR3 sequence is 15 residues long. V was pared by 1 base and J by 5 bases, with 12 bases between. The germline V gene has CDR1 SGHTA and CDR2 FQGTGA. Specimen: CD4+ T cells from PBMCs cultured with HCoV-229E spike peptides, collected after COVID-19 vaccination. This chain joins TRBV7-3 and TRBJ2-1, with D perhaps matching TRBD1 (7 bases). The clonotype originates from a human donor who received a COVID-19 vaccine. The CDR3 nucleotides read TGTGCCAGCAGCTTAAGAGGGGGGACAGACAATGAGCAGTTCTTC. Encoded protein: CASSLRGGTDNEQFF.